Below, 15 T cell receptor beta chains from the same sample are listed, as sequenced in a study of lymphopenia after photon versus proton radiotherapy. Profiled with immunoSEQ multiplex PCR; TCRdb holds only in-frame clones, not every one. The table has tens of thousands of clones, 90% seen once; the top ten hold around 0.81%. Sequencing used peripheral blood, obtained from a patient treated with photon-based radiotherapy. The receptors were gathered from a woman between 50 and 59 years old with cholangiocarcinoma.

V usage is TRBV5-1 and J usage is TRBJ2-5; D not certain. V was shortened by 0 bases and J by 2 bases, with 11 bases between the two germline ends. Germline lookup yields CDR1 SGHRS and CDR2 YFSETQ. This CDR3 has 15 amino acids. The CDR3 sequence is CASSLEQHTQETQYF. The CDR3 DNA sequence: TGCGCCAGCAGCTTGGAGCAGCACACGCAAGAGACCCAGTACTTC.

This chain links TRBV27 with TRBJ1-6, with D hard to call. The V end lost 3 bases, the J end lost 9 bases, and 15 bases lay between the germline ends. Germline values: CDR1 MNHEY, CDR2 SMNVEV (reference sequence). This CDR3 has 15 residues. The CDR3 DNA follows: TGTGCCAGCAGTTTCTGGACCGGTTGGGGTTCACCCCTCCACTTT. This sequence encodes CASSFWTGWGSPLHF.

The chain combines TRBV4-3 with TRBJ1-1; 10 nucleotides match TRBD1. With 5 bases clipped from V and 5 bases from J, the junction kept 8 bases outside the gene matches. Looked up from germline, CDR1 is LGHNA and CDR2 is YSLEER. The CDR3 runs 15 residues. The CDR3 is CASSDPGQGRTEAFF. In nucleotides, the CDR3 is TGCGCCAGCAGCGATCCGGGACAGGGGCGGACTGAAGCTTTCTTT.

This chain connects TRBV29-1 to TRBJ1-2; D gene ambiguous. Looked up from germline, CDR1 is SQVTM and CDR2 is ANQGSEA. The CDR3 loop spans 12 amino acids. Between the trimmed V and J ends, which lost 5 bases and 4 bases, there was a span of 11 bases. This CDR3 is CSVITVSYGYTF. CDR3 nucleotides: TGCAGCGTTATTACAGTGAGCTATGGCTACACCTTC.

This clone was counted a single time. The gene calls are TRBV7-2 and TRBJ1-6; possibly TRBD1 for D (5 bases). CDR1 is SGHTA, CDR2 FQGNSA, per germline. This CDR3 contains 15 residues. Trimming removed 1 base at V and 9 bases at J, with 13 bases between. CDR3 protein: CASSLDQGVFSPLHF. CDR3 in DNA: TGTGCCAGCAGCTTAGATCAGGGAGTTTTTTCACCCCTCCACTTT. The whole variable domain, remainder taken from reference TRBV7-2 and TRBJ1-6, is GAGVSQSPSNKVTEKGKDVELRCDPISGHTALYWYRQSLGQGLEFLIYFQGNSAPDKSGLPSDRFSAERTGGSVSTLTIQRTQQEDSAVYLCASSLDQGVFSPLHFGNGTRLTVT.

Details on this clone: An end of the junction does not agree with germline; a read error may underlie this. The CDR3 region has the DNA TGTGCTAGCAGCGCCCGACAGGGGGGGTCTGGGAATGAGCAGTTCTTC. It specifies CASSARQGGSGNEQFF. V usage is TRBV7-7 and J usage is TRBJ2-1; TRBD1 agrees at 9 bases. Germline V gives CDR1 SSHAT, CDR2 FNYEAQ (reference sequence). The CDR3 consists of 16 residues.

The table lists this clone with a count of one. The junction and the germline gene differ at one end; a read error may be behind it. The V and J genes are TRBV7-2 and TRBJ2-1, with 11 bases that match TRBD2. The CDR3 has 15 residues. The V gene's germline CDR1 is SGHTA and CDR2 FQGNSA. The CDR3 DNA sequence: TGTGCCAGCAGCCTAGCGGGGGGACCCTACAATGAGCAGTTCTTC. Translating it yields CASSLAGGPYNEQFF.

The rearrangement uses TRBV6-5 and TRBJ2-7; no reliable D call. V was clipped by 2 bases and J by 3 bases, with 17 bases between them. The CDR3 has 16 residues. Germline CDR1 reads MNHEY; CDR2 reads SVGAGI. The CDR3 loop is CASSYGPPSENYEQYF. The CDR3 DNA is TGTGCCAGCAGTTACGGGCCTCCCTCGGAAAACTACGAGCAGTACTTC.

The chain's CDR3 is CASSLADRGAGYTF. The CDR3, as DNA: TGCGCCAGCAGCCTAGCCGACAGGGGGGCAGGCTACACCTTC. This chain uses TRBV5-1 with TRBJ1-2, with 9 bases lining up with TRBD1. CDR3 size: 14 residues. Germline lookup yields CDR1 SGHRS and CDR2 YFSETQ. The junction had 9 bases not matched to a gene; V was cut back by 4 bases and J by 8 bases.

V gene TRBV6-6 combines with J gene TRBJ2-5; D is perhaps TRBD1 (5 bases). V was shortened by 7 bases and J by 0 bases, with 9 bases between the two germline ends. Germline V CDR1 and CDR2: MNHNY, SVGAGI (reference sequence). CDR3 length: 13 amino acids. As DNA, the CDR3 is TGTGCCAGCATTAGACAGTACCAAGAGACCCAGTACTTC. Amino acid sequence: CASIRQYQETQYF.

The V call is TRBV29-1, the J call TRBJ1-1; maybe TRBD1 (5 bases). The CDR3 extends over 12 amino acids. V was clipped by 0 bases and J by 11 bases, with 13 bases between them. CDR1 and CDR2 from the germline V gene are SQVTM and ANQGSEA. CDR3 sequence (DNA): TGCAGCGTTGAAGATGCAGGGACGGCGGCTTTCTTT. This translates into CSVEDAGTAAFF.

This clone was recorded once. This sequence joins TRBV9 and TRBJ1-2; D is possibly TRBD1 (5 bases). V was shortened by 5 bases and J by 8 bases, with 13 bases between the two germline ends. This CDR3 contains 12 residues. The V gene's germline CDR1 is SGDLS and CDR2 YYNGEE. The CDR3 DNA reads TGTGCCAGCAGAGGGACGGTTGGGGGCTACACCTTC. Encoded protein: CASRGTVGGYTF.

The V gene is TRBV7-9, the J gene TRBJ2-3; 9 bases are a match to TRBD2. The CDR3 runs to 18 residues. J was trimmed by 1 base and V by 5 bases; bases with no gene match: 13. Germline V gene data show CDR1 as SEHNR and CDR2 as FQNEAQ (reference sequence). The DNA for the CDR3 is TGTGCCAGCAGCCCGCTTACCTTACTAGCGGGCCGCACAGATACGCAGTATTTT. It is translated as CASSPLTLLAGRTDTQYF.

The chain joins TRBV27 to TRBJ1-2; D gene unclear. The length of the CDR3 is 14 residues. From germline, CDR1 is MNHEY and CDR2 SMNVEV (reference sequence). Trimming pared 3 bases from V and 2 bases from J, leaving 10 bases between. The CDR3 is CASSFARNNYGYTF. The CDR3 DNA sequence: TGTGCCAGCAGTTTTGCCAGGAACAACTATGGCTACACCTTC.

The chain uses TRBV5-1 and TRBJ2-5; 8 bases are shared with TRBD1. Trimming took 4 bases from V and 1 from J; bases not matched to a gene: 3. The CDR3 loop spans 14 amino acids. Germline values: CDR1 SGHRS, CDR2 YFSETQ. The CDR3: CASSKGQVQETQYF. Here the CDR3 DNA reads TGCGCCAGCAGCAAGGGACAGGTCCAAGAGACCCAGTACTTC.